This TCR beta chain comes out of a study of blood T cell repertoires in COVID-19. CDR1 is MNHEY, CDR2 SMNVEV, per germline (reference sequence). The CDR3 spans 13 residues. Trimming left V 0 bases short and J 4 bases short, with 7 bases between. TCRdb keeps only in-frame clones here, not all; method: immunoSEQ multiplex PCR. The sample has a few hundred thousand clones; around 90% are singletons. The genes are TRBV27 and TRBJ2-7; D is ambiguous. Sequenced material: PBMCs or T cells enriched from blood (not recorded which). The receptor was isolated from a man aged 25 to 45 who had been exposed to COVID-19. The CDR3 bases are TGTGCCAGCAGTTTATCGCCGGAGTACGAGCAGTACTTC. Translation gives CASSLSPEYEQYF.